This T cell receptor beta chain was sequenced in a study of blood T cell repertoires in COVID-19. Looking at the study overall: Samples taken during acute and convalescent COVID-19 were collected in the United States, Italy and Spain. PBMCs, B-cell-depleted T cells, or T cells were the source of the cDNA or gDNA that made up the material.

How the authors handled the data: Estimation of nucleated cell counts relied on the amplification of reference gene primers. Profiled with immunoSEQ multiplex PCR; TCRdb holds only in-frame clones, not every one. V and J calls and clone size come straight from that table; D and trimming were deduced from the DNA. The top ten clones hold approximately 3% of a sample with about 260,000 clones, roughly 90% of them seen once. Before they entered the study, exposed participants had met a COVID-19 case within 2 weeks. Germline-derived CDR1 and CDR2 are MGHRA and YSYEKL. The CDR3 loop spans 15 amino acids. The V and J ends lost 1 base and 5 bases, in that order; junction bases with no gene match: 4.

The sequenced sample consisted of PBMCs or T cells enriched from blood (not recorded which). The V call is TRBV4-1, the J call TRBJ1-1, with TRBD1 identical over 10 bases. This receptor was identified in a man aged 35-49 years who had been exposed to COVID-19. The CDR3 loop reads CASSQVGQGVTEAFF. CDR3 nucleotides: TGCGCCAGCAGCCAAGTCGGACAGGGGGTGACTGAAGCTTTCTTT.